The T cell receptor beta chain under discussion was sequenced for a study of response to subunit inactivated influenza vaccine. Study-wide results and limits: The authors suggested that every seasonal influenza vaccination recruits few new T cells.

TCRdb fed the RT-PCR reads into MiXCR, producing one record per CDR3 protein. The sample includes some 540,000 distinct CDR3 sequences, less than 25% of them seen just once. Between the trimmed V and J ends, which lost 2 bases and 3 bases, there was a span of 14 bases. The CDR3 consists of 16 residues. The V gene's germline CDR1 is SGDLS and CDR2 YYNGEE. As to this clonotype: Its antigen is still unknown.

The same data also contributed to another study, on T cells expressing NK-cell markers. As that study records: Synthesis of TCR beta cDNA relied on 5'RACE template switching carrying UMIs. Sorted CD3+CD56+NKG2C+, CD3+CD56+NKG2C- and CD3+CD56-NKG2C+ T cells provided the TCR beta repertoires. Seven HCMV-seropositive donors and one seronegative donor made up the eight sequenced donors. Within several experiments, an anti-gamma-delta TCR antibody kept the sorting limited to alpha-beta TCR T cells.

The TCR was taken from a man aged 50-59 years who received an inactivated influenza vaccine. The chain employs TRBV9 and TRBJ2-2; D may be TRBD1 or TRBD2 (6 bases each). This sample comprised CD4+ T cells sorted from PBMCs, obtained 11 to 12 days after vaccination. CDR3 residues: CASSVGGRIDTGELFF. DNA of the CDR3: TGTGCCAGCAGCGTGGGGGGCAGGATTGACACCGGGGAGCTGTTTTTT.